This is a list of T cell receptor beta chains from one sample in a study of blood T cells in healthy people across ages. In TCRdb, the 5' RACE reads were re-called with MiXCR into one record per CDR3 protein. The sample has fewer than 800,000 distinct CDR3 sequences; around 20% are singletons. The specimen sequenced was blood. The source is a man between 70 and 80 years old in good health. Each CDR3 is given with its conserved first and last residue. A D gene is named only where the DNA matches it firmly. The listing skips clone size in some rows; elsewhere it reads once, few, many or a size class.

V	J	size	length	D	CDR3	DNA
TRBV29-1	TRBJ2-7	few	13	.	CSVRIGGTYEQYF	TGCAGCGTCAGAATAGGGGGAACCTACGAGCAGTACTTC
TRBV7-3	TRBJ1-1	few	14	.	CASSSTGRNTEAFF	TGTGCCAGCAGCTCCACAGGGAGAAACACTGAAGCTTTCTTT
TRBV4-3	TRBJ1-2	.	15	.	CASSQELRSIYGYTF	TGCGCCAGCAGCCAAGAGCTTCGGAGTATATATGGCTACACCTTC
TRBV29-1	TRBJ2-7	.	12	.	CSVARHNYEQYF	TGCAGCGTTGCTCGACATAACTACGAGCAGTACTTC
TRBV20-1	TRBJ2-1	.	14	TRBD2	CSAQRSGGDNEQFF	TGCAGTGCACAACGTAGCGGGGGAGACAATGAGCAGTTCTTC
TRBV5-1	TRBJ2-7	.	15	.	CASSLGLQSSCEQYF	TGCGCCAGCAGCTTGGGACTACAGAGCTCCTGCGAGCAGTACTTC
TRBV6-1	TRBJ2-3	.	12	.	CASSELYNTQYF	TGTGCCAGCAGTGAATTATATAATACGCAGTATTTT
TRBV4-1	TRBJ1-6	few	15	.	CASSQEDGVNSPLHF	TGCGCCAGCAGCCAAGAGGACGGGGTTAATTCACCCCTCCACTTT
TRBV9	TRBJ1-1	.	15	.	CASSVARGGNTEAFF	TGTGCCAGCAGCGTAGCTCGGGGCGGGAACACTGAAGCTTTCTTT
TRBV3-1	TRBJ2-1	many	19	TRBD2	CASSQDGDWGTSGHNEQFF	TGTGCCAGCAGCCAAGATGGGGACTGGGGGACTAGCGGTCACAATGAGCAGTTCTTC
TRBV2	TRBJ2-7	few	13	TRBD2	CATSSGSANEQYF	TGTGCCACATCAAGCGGGAGCGCCAACGAGCAGTACTTC
TRBV12-3/TRBV12-4	TRBJ2-1	.	15	TRBD2	CASSGVLAGEGEQFF	TGTGCCAGCAGTGGAGTGTTAGCGGGAGAGGGTGAGCAGTTCTTC
TRBV6-5	TRBJ2-5	few	17	.	CASSYTPRTGRGETQYF	TGTGCCAGCAGTTATACCCCGCGGACAGGGAGGGGCGAGACCCAGTACTTC
TRBV13	TRBJ2-3	few	13	TRBD2	CASSFGRVDTQYF	TGTGCCAGCAGCTTCGGGAGGGTAGATACGCAGTATTTT
TRBV5-5	TRBJ2-1	few	15	.	CASSLGTSPRGEQFF	TGTGCCAGCAGCTTGGGGACATCCCCGAGGGGTGAGCAGTTCTTC
TRBV2	TRBJ2-5	once	15	.	CASSDRHLSRETQYF	TGTGCCAGCAGTGACAGGCACCTTTCACGAGAGACCCAGTACTTC
TRBV5-1	TRBJ2-7	.	17	TRBD2	CASSLVSGNHPSYEQYF	TGCGCCAGCAGCTTGGTTAGCGGGAACCACCCCTCCTACGAGCAGTACTTC
TRBV28	TRBJ1-4	few	11	.	CAGGFREKLFF	TGTGCCGGTGGATTCCGGGAAAAACTGTTTTTT
TRBV12-3/TRBV12-4	TRBJ2-7	.	14	TRBD1	CASSQDRGVAEQYF	TGTGCCAGCAGTCAAGACAGGGGTGTTGCCGAGCAGTACTTC
TRBV12-3/TRBV12-4	TRBJ2-1	.	16	TRBD2	CASSFVDHSGIDEQFF	TGTGCCAGCAGTTTTGTGGACCATAGCGGGATCGATGAGCAGTTCTTC
TRBV7-2	TRBJ2-5	.	15	TRBD1	CASSLALRGRETQYF	TGTGCCAGCAGCTTAGCGCTGAGGGGGCGAGAGACCCAGTACTTC
TRBV29-1	TRBJ2-7	few	14	TRBD2	CSARVKRESYEQYF	TGCAGCGCCCGGGTAAAGCGGGAGAGTTACGAGCAGTACTTC
TRBV29-1	TRBJ2-2	.	13	.	CSARPRLSGELFF	TGCAGCGCCCGACCTCGGTTGAGCGGGGAGCTGTTTTTT
TRBV9	TRBJ1-2	.	14	.	CASSVVEGRDGYTF	TGTGCCAGCAGCGTAGTTGAGGGGCGAGATGGCTACACCTTC
TRBV5-1	TRBJ1-1	.	14	.	CASSLVEQNTEAFF	TGCGCCAGCAGCTTGGTGGAGCAGAACACTGAAGCTTTCTTT
TRBV11-2	TRBJ2-3	.	17	TRBD2	CASSLLPAGGHKDTQYF	TGTGCCAGCAGCTTATTGCCGGCGGGAGGGCATAAAGATACGCAGTATTTT
TRBV20-1	TRBJ2-5	many	13	.	CSARDGFQETQYF	TGCAGTGCTAGGGACGGATTTCAAGAGACCCAGTACTTC
TRBV20-1	TRBJ2-7	.	13	TRBD1	CSVPGQGTYEQYF	TGCAGTGTACCGGGACAGGGGACCTACGAGCAGTACTTC
TRBV27	TRBJ2-7	.	14	TRBD2	CASRDGGGIYEQYF	TGTGCCAGTCGGGACGGGGGGGGAATCTACGAGCAGTACTTC
TRBV6-1	TRBJ1-4	.	14	.	CASSEVSVGEKLFF	TGTGCCAGCAGTGAAGTCAGCGTCGGGGAAAAACTGTTTTTT
TRBV30	TRBJ2-7	.	15	.	CAWSVGPRGVYEQYF	TGTGCCTGGAGTGTGGGGCCAAGGGGAGTCTACGAGCAGTACTTC
TRBV28	TRBJ2-2	.	15	.	CASSFTNSNTGELFF	TGTGCCAGCAGTTTCACTAACTCGAACACCGGGGAGCTGTTTTTT
TRBV9	TRBJ1-2	few	15	TRBD1	CASSAGDRGSYGYTF	TGTGCCAGCAGCGCCGGGGACAGGGGGTCGTATGGCTACACCTTC
TRBV10-3	TRBJ2-1	few	14	TRBD2	CAISFSGRDNEQFF	TGTGCCATCAGTTTTAGCGGGAGGGACAATGAGCAGTTCTTC
TRBV6-5	TRBJ2-7	few	14	.	CASRPGGDRYEQYF	TGTGCCAGCAGGCCCGGTGGGGACCGCTACGAGCAGTACTTC
TRBV4-1	TRBJ2-7	few	16	.	CASSQDMKGHSYEQYF	TGCGCCAGCAGCCAAGATATGAAGGGACACTCCTACGAGCAGTACTTC
TRBV12-3/TRBV12-4	TRBJ2-3	.	12	.	CASRVRADVEYF	TGTGCCAGCAGAGTGAGAGCAGATGTGGAGTATTTT
TRBV24-1	TRBJ1-4	.	11	.	CATSRLEKLFF	TGTGCCACCAGTAGGCTTGAAAAACTGTTTTTT